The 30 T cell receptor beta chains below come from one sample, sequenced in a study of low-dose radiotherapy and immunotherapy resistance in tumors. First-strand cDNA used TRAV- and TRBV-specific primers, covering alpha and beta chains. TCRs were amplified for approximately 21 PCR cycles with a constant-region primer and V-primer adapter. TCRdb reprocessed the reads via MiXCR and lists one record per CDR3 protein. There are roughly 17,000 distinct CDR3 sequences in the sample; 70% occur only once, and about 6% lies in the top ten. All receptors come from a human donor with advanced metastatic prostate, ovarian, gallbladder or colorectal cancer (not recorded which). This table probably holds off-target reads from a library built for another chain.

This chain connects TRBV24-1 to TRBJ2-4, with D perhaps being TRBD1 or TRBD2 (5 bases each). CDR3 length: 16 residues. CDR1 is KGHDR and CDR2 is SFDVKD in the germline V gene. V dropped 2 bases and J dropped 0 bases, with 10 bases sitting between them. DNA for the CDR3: TGTGCCACCAGTGATTCCGGGACCTCAGCCAAAAACATTCAGTACTTC. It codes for CATSDSGTSAKNIQYF.

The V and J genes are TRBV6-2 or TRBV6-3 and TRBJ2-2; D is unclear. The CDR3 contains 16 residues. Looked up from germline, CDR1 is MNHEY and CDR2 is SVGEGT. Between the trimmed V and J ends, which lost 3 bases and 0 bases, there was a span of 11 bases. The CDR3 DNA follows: TGTGCCAGCAGTTATACTATGTTCGCGAACACCGGGGAGCTGTTTTTT. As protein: CASSYTMFANTGELFF.

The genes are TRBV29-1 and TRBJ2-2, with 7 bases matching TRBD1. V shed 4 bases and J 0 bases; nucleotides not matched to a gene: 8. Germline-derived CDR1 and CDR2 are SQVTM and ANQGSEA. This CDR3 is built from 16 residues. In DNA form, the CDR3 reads TGCAGCGTTGCAGCTGGGGACAGCTCGAACACCGGGGAGCTGTTTTTT. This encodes CSVAAGDSSNTGELFF.

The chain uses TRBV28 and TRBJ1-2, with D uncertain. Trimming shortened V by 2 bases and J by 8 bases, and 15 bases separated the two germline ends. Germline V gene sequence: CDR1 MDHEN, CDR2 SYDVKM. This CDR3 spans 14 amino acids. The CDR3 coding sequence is TGTGCCAGCAGTTTAAGCCACGCAAATGGGGGCTACACCTTC. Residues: CASSLSHANGGYTF.

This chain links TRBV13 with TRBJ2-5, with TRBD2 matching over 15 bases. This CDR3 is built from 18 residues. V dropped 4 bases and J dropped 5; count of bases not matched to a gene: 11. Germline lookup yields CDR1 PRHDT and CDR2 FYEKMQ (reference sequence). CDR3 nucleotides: TGTGCCAGCAGCTCCACCCTAGGACTAGCGGGGGGGCGTGAGACCCAGTACTTC. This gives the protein CASSSTLGLAGGRETQYF.

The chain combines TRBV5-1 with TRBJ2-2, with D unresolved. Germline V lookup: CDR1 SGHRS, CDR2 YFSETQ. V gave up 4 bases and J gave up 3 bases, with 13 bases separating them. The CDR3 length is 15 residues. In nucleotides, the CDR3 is TGCGCCAGCAGCCTTGCTGACGTTTACACCGGGGAGCTGTTTTTT. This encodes CASSLADVYTGELFF.

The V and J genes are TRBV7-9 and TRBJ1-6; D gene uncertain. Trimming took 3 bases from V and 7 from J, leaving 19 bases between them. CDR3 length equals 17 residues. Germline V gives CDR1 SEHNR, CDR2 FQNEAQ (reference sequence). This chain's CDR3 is CASSFGSLNAGNSPLHF. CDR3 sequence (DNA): TGTGCCAGCAGCTTCGGGTCTTTGAACGCCGGGAATTCACCCCTCCACTTT.

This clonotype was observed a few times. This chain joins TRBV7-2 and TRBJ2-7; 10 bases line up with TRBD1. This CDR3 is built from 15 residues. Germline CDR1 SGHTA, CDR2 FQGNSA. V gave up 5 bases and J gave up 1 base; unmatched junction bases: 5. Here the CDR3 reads CASSARTGGSYEQYF. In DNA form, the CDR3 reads TGTGCCAGCAGCGCGCGGACAGGGGGATCCTACGAGCAGTACTTC.

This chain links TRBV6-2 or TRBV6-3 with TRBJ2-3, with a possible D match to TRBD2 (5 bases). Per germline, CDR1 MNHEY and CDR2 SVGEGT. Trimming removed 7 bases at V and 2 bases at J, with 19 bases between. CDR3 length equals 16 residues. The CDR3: CASINGLDISTDTQYF. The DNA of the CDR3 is TGTGCCAGCATCAACGGACTGGATATATCCACAGATACGCAGTATTTT.

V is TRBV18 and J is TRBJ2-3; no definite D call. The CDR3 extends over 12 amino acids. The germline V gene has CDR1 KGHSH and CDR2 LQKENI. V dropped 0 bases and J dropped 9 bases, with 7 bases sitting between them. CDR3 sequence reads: CASSPPELTQYF. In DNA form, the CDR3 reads TGTGCCAGCTCACCACCGGAGCTGACGCAGTATTTT.

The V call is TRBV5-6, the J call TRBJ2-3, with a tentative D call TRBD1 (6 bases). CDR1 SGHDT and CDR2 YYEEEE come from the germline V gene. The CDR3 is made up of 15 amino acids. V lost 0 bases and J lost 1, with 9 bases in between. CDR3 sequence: CASSLVGAGTDTQYF. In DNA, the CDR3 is TGTGCCAGCAGCTTGGTGGGGGCCGGCACAGATACGCAGTATTTT.

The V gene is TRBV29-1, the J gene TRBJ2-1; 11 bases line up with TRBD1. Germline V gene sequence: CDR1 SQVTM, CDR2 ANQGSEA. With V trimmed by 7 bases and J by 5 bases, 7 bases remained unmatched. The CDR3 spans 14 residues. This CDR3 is CSAGRDRGNNEQFF. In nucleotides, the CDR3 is TGCAGCGCCGGCCGGGACAGGGGGAACAATGAGCAGTTCTTC.

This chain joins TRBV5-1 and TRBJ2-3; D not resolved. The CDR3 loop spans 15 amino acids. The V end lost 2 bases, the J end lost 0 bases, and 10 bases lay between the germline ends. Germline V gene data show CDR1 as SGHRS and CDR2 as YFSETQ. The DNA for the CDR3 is TGCGCCAGCAGCTTAACGCAACTTAGCACAGATACGCAGTATTTT. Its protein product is CASSLTQLSTDTQYF.

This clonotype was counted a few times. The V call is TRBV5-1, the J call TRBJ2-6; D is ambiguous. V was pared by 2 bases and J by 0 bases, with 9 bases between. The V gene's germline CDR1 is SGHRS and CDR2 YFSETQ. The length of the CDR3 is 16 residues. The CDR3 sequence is CASSFHGLSGANVLTF. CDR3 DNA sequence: TGCGCCAGCAGCTTCCACGGCCTCTCTGGGGCCAACGTCCTGACTTTC.

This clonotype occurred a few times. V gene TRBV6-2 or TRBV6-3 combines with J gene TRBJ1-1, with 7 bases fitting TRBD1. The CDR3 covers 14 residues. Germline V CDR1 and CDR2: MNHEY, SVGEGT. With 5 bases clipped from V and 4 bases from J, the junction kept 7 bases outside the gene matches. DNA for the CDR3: TGTGCCAGCAGTACGGGGGACAGCGGCACTGAAGCTTTCTTT. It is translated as CASSTGDSGTEAFF.

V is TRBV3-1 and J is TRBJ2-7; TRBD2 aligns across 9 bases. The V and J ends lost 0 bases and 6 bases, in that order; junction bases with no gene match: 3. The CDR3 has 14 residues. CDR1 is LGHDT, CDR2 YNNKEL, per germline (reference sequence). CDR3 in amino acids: CASSQEGLASEQYF. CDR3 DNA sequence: TGTGCCAGCAGCCAAGAGGGACTAGCAAGCGAGCAGTACTTC.

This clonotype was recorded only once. Here the CDR3 DNA reads TGTGCCAGCAGTTACGCAGTCAGACAGACCACTGAAGCTTTCTTT. It yields the protein CASSYAVRQTTEAFF. The J gene is TRBJ1-1, the V gene TRBV6-5, with D perhaps TRBD1 (5 bases). The CDR3 sequence is 15 residues long. Germline CDR1 is MNHEY and CDR2 is SVGAGI. Trimming took 2 bases from V and 4 from J, leaving 14 bases between them.

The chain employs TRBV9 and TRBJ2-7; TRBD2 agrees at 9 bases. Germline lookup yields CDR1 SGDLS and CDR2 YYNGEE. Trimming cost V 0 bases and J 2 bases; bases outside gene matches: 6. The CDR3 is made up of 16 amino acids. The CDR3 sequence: CASSVGSGGFPYEQYF. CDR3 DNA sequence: TGTGCCAGCAGCGTAGGAAGCGGGGGGTTCCCCTACGAGCAGTACTTC.

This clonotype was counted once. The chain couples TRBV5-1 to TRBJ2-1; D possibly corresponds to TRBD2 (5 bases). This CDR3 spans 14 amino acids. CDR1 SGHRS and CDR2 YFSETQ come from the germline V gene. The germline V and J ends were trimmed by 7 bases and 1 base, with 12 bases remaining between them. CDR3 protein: CASGSVGSYNEQFF. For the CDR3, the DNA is TGCGCCAGCGGGAGCGTGGGGTCCTACAATGAGCAGTTCTTC. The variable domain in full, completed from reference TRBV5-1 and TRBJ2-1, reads KAGVTQTPRYLIKTRGQQVTLSCSPISGHRSVSWYQQTPGQGLQFLFEYFSETQRNKGNFPGRFSGRQFSNSRSEMNVSTLELGDSALYLCASGSVGSYNEQFFGPGTRLTVL.

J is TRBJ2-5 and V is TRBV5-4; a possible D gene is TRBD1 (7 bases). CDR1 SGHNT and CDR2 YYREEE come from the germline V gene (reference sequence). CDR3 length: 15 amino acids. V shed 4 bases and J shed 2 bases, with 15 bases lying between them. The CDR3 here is CASSGRGATQETQYF. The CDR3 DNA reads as TGTGCCAGCAGCGGCAGGGGGGCGACACAAGAGACCCAGTACTTC.

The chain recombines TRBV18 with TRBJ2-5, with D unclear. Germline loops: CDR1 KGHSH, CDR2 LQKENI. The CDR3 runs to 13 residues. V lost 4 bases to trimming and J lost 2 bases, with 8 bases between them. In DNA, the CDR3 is TGTGCCAGCTCACGGTCGCAGCAAGAGACCCAGTACTTC. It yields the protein CASSRSQQETQYF.

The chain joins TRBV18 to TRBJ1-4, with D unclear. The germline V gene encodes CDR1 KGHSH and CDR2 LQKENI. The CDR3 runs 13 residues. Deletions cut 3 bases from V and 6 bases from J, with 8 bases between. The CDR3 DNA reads TGTGCCAGCTCACCGTACGAGGATGAAAAACTGTTTTTT. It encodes CASSPYEDEKLFF. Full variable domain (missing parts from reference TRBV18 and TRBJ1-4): NAGVMQNPRHLVRRRGQEARLRCSPMKGHSHVYWYRQLPEEGLKFMVYLQKENIIDESGMPKERFSAEFPKEGPSILRIQQVVRGDSAAYFCASSPYEDEKLFFGSGTQLSVL.

The CDR3 DNA is TGTGCCCTCGGGACAGCCACCAATGAGCAGTTCTTC. Protein product: CALGTATNEQFF. The chain recombines TRBV28 with TRBJ2-1, with TRBD1 matching 7 bases. Germline V gene lookup returns CDR1 MDHEN and CDR2 SYDVKM. This CDR3 region has 12 residues. Trimming removed 11 bases from V and 6 bases from J; junction bases left unmatched: 7.

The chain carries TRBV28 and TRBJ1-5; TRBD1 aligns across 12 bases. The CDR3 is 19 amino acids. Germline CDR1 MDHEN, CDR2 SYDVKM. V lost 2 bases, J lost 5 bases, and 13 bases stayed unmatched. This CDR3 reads CASSLGTGGGGRDYQPQHF. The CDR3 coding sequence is TGTGCCAGCAGTTTAGGGACAGGGGGCGGTGGGAGAGACTATCAGCCCCAGCATTTT.

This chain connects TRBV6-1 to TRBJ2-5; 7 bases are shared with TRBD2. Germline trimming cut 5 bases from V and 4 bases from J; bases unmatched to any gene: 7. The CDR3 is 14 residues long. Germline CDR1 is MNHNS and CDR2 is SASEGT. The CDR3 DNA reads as TGTGCCAGCAGTCGCCGCGGGGGAGGAGAGACCCAGTACTTC. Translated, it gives CASSRRGGGETQYF.

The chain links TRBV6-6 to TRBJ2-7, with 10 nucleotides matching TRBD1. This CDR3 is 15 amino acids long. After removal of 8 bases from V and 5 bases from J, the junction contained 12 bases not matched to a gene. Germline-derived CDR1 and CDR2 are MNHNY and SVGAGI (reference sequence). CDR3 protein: CASLTGGQGRDEQYF. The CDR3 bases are TGTGCCAGCTTAACAGGGGGACAGGGGAGAGACGAGCAGTACTTC.

This CDR3 is CASSQAGTGQYNEQFF. The CDR3 coding sequence is TGTGCCAGCAGCCAAGCCGGGACAGGACAATACAATGAGCAGTTCTTC. The gene calls are TRBV4-2 and TRBJ2-1; 8 nucleotides agree with TRBD1. The CDR3 runs to 16 residues. Per the germline V gene, CDR1 is LGHNA and CDR2 is YNFKEQ. V was clipped by 1 base and J by 4 bases; unmatched bases: 6.

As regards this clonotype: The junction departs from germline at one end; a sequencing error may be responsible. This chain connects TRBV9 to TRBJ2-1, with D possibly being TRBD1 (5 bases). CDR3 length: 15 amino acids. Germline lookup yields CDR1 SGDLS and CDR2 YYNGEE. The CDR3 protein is CTSSVDTGEYNEQFF. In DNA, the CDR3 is TGTACCAGCAGCGTAGATACAGGCGAGTACAATGAGCAGTTCTTC. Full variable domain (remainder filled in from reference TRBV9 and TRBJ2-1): DSGVTQTPKHLITATGQRVTLRCSPRSGDLSVYWYQQSLDQGLQFLIQYYNGEERAKGNILERFSAQQFPDLHSELNLSSLELGDSALYFCTSSVDTGEYNEQFFGPGTRLTVL.

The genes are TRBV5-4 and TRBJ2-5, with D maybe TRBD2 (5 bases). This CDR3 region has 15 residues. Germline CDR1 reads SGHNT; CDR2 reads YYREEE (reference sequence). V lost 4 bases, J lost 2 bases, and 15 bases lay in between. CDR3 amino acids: CASSHMRENQETQYF. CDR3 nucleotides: TGTGCCAGCAGCCATATGAGGGAGAATCAAGAGACCCAGTACTTC.

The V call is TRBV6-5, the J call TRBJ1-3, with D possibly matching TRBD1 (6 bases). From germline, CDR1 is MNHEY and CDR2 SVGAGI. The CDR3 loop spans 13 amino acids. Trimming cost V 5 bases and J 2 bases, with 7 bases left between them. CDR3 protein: CASSNRAGNTIYF. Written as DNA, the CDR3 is TGTGCCAGCAGTAACAGGGCTGGAAACACCATATATTTT.